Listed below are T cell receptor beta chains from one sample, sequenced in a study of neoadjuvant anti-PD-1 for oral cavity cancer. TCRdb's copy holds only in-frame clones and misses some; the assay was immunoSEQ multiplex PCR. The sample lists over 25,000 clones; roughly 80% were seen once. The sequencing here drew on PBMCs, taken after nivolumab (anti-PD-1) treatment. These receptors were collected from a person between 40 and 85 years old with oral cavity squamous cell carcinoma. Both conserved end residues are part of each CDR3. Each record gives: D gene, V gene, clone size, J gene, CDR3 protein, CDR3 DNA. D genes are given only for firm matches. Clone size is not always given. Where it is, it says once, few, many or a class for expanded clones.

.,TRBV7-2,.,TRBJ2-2,CASRPDRSNTGELFF,TGTGCCAGCAGACCTGACAGATCGAACACCGGGGAGCTGTTTTTT
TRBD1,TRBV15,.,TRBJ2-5,CATSRGGQGPLPETQYF,TGTGCCACCAGCAGAGGGGGACAGGGCCCTCTCCCGGAGACCCAGTACTTC
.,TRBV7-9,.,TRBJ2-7,CATSLPGFGQEQYF,TGTGCCACCTCCCTCCCGGGATTCGGGCAGGAGCAGTACTTC
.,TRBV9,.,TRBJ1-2,CASSVGVGLNYGYTF,TGTGCCAGCAGCGTAGGGGTAGGGCTGAACTATGGCTACACCTTC
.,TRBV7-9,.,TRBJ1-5,CASTTGLQPQHF,TGTGCCAGCACCACCGGGCTGCAGCCCCAGCATTTT
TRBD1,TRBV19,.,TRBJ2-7,CASRLGQGGSYEQYF,TGTGCCAGTAGACTCGGACAGGGAGGTTCCTACGAGCAGTACTTC
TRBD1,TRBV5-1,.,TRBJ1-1,CASSLAGQGGYRTEAFF,TGCGCCAGCAGCTTGGCGGGACAGGGCGGGTATCGAACTGAAGCTTTCTTT
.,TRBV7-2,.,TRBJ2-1,CASSFQRPTRGDNEQFF,TGTGCCAGCAGCTTTCAGAGGCCAACGAGAGGGGACAATGAGCAGTTCTTC
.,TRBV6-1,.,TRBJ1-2,CASGVSNYGYTF,TGTGCCAGCGGGGTTAGTAACTATGGCTACACCTTC
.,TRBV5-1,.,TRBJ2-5,CASSLDREAETQYF,TGCGCCAGCAGCTTGGACAGGGAGGCTGAGACCCAGTACTTC
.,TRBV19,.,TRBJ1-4,CASSQKDSEKLFF,TGTGCCAGTAGCCAGAAGGACAGTGAAAAACTGTTTTTT
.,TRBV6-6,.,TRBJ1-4,CASSYPEDGSEKLFF,TGTGCCAGCAGTTACCCGGAGGACGGCTCTGAAAAACTGTTTTTT
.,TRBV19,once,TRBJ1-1,CASRKGGRLNTEAFF,TGTGCCAGTAGGAAGGGCGGAAGGCTAAACACTGAAGCTTTCTTT
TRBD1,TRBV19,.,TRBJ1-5,CASSTGQGPWEPQHF,TGTGCCAGTAGTACGGGACAGGGGCCCTGGGAGCCCCAGCATTTT
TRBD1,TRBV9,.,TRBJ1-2,CASSAFPRDRGKVGYTF,TGTGCCAGCAGCGCATTTCCGAGGGACAGGGGGAAGGTGGGCTACACCTTC
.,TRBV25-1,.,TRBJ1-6,CASSATATHSPLHF,TGTGCCAGCAGTGCCACAGCTACACATTCACCCCTCCACTTT
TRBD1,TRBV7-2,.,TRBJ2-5,CASSGQDRGASETQYF,TGTGCCAGCAGCGGACAAGACAGGGGAGCCTCAGAGACCCAGTACTTC
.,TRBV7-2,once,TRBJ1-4,CASSQGLGEGKLFF,TGTGCCAGCAGTCAGGGACTCGGGGAAGGAAAACTGTTTTTT
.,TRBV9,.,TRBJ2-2,CASSVDPFRDTGELFF,TGTGCCAGCAGCGTAGACCCGTTTAGGGACACCGGGGAGCTGTTTTTT
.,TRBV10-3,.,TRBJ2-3,CAISDQQGGPSTDTQYF,TGTGCCATCAGTGACCAGCAAGGGGGGCCTAGCACAGATACGCAGTATTTT
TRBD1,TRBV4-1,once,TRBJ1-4,CASSQDLYSRGGNEKLFF,TGCGCCAGCAGCCAAGATCTCTACTCCAGGGGGGGAAATGAAAAACTGTTTTTT
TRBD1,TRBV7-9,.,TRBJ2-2,CASSPRRDRITGELFF,TGTGCCAGCAGCCCGCGTCGGGACAGGATCACCGGGGAGCTGTTTTTT
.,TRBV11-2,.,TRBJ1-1,CASSTVPGDTEAFF,TGTGCCAGCAGCACCGTCCCGGGGGACACTGAAGCTTTCTTT
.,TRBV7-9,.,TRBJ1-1,CASSLLGGVSNTEAFF,TGTGCCAGCAGCTTACTAGGGGGGGTGTCGAACACTGAAGCTTTCTTT
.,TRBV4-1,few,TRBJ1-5,CARTDLWQPQHF,TGCGCCAGGACGGACCTATGGCAGCCCCAGCATTTT
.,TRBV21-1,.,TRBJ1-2,CATLRGSNYGYTF,TGTGCCACCCTGAGGGGCTCCAACTATGGCTACACCTTC